These T cell receptor beta chains were read from a single sample in a study of cytomegalovirus exposure and HLA in healthy donors. Repertoires were generated with immunoSEQ multiplex PCR, while TCRdb's copy carries only in-frame clones and drops some. This table has about 210,000 clones, approximately 78% appearing once. Material for sequencing was PBMCs. These receptors came from a woman between 25 and 40 years old in good health and CMV-seropositive. The CDR3 runs from the conserved cysteine through the conserved F or W. Each record gives: CDR3 DNA, CDR3 protein, clone size, V gene, J gene, D gene. D genes are given only for firm matches. The size entry is marked missing in some rows and otherwise reads once, few, many or a size class.

DNA: TGTGCCAGCAGCTTGGAGCCTCTGAGGGTCACCGCGGACGAGCAGTACTTC
CDR3: CASSLEPLRVTADEQYF
size: -
V: TRBV5-4
J: TRBJ2-7
D: -

DNA: TGTGCCAGCAGCTCCATTCGGGGAGCGAACACCGGGGAGCTGTTTTTT
CDR3: CASSSIRGANTGELFF
size: -
V: TRBV11-2
J: TRBJ2-2
D: -

DNA: TGTGCCAGTAGTCTCTCGGGACAAGCCTACGAGCAGTACTTC
CDR3: CASSLSGQAYEQYF
size: few
V: TRBV19
J: TRBJ2-7
D: -

DNA: TGTGCTAGTGGTTTAGGTAGCGTATCAGATACGCAGTATTTT
CDR3: CASGLGSVSDTQYF
size: few
V: TRBV12-5
J: TRBJ2-3
D: -

DNA: TGTGCCAGCAGCGGACAGTCTTACAATGAGCAGTTCTTC
CDR3: CASSGQSYNEQFF
size: -
V: TRBV2
J: TRBJ2-1
D: -

DNA: TGTGCCAGCAGTCCCCTCGGGGGGGGCGGTGAGTTCTTC
CDR3: CASSPLGGGGEFF
size: -
V: TRBV28
J: TRBJ2-1
D: TRBD2

DNA: TGTGCCAGCAGCGCCAGACAGAAAATCATCAGTCCGCAGTATTTT
CDR3: CASSARQKIISPQYF
size: -
V: TRBV11-3
J: TRBJ2-3
D: -

DNA: TGTGCCAGCAGCTTGGGGACAGGGTACAATTCACCCCTCCACTTT
CDR3: CASSLGTGYNSPLHF
size: few
V: TRBV5-6
J: TRBJ1-6
D: TRBD1

DNA: TGTGCCAGCAGCTTAAGCGCCAGGGGATATGAGCAGTTCTTC
CDR3: CASSLSARGYEQFF
size: -
V: TRBV7-9
J: TRBJ2-1
D: -

DNA: TGTGCCAGTAGTACCCGGACAGGGCTCTCTGGCACTGAAGCTTTCTTT
CDR3: CASSTRTGLSGTEAFF
size: -
V: TRBV19
J: TRBJ1-1
D: TRBD1

DNA: TGTGCCAGCAGCTTCGCAGGGGACACTGAAGCTTTCTTT
CDR3: CASSFAGDTEAFF
size: -
V: TRBV5-6
J: TRBJ1-1
D: -

DNA: TGCGCCAGCAGCTTGGGACTAGCTTTTAGCTCCTACGAGCAGTACTTC
CDR3: CASSLGLAFSSYEQYF
size: -
V: TRBV5-1
J: TRBJ2-7
D: TRBD2

DNA: TGTTCCAGCAGTCGCTTCAAGGGGGCCGGCTCCTACGAGCAGTACTTC
CDR3: CSSSRFKGAGSYEQYF
size: few
V: TRBV7-9
J: TRBJ2-7
D: TRBD1

DNA: TGTGCCAGCAGCAAAGAAAACAGAGCCAAAAACATTCAGTACTTC
CDR3: CASSKENRAKNIQYF
size: -
V: TRBV21-1
J: TRBJ2-4
D: -

DNA: TGTGCCAGCAGCTTTCTCGCCCTAGCGGGAGGGGTCACAGATACGCAGTATTTT
CDR3: CASSFLALAGGVTDTQYF
size: -
V: TRBV7-9
J: TRBJ2-3
D: TRBD2

DNA: TGTGCCAGCAGCCCGGGACTAGCGGCCCAAGAGACCCAGTACTTC
CDR3: CASSPGLAAQETQYF
size: -
V: TRBV5-6
J: TRBJ2-5
D: TRBD2

DNA: TGTGCCAGCAGCGAGGGACACTTCCCCTTTAGCAATCAGCCCCAGCATTTT
CDR3: CASSEGHFPFSNQPQHF
size: -
V: TRBV9
J: TRBJ1-5
D: -

DNA: TGTGCCAGCAGCTCCCGGCTTATCGCGGGCTATGGCTACACCTTC
CDR3: CASSSRLIAGYGYTF
size: -
V: TRBV11-2
J: TRBJ1-2
D: -

DNA: TGTGCCAGTAGTCGACTAGCGGTCCTCGGGGAGCTGTTTTTT
CDR3: CASSRLAVLGELFF
size: -
V: TRBV19
J: TRBJ2-2
D: TRBD2

DNA: TGCGCCAGCAGCTTGGATTTAGCGGGGGGGAGGGGAGATACGCAGTATTTT
CDR3: CASSLDLAGGRGDTQYF
size: -
V: TRBV5-1
J: TRBJ2-3
D: TRBD2

DNA: TGTGCCAGTAGTAAGGGGACTAGCCTTAACCAAGAGACCCAGTACTTC
CDR3: CASSKGTSLNQETQYF
size: -
V: TRBV19
J: TRBJ2-5
D: TRBD2

DNA: TGTGCCAGCAGCTACCCCAGCGCAGGGAACCTTGGTACCTACGAGCAGTACTTC
CDR3: CASSYPSAGNLGTYEQYF
size: -
V: TRBV28
J: TRBJ2-7
D: -

DNA: TGTGCCAGCAGTGACTGGTCTGCGGCTATTGATGAGCAGTTCTTC
CDR3: CASSDWSAAIDEQFF
size: -
V: TRBV6-4
J: TRBJ2-1
D: -